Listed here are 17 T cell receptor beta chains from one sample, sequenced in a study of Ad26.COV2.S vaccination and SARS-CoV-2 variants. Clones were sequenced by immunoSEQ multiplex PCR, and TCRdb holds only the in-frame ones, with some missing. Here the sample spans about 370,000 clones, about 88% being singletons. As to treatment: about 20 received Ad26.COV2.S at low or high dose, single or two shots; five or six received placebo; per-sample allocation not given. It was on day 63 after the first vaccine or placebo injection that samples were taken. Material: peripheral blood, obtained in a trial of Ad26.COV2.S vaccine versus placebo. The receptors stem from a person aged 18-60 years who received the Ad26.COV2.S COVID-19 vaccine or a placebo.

The DNA of the CDR3 is TGCAGCGTTGCCGGGACAGGGACCTATGGCTACACCTTC. This encodes CSVAGTGTYGYTF. This rearrangement joins TRBV29-1 to TRBJ1-2; 9 bases align to TRBD1. The germline V gene has CDR1 SQVTM and CDR2 ANQGSEA. V lost 4 bases to trimming and J lost 4 bases; unmatched junction nucleotides: 4. The CDR3 loop spans 13 amino acids.

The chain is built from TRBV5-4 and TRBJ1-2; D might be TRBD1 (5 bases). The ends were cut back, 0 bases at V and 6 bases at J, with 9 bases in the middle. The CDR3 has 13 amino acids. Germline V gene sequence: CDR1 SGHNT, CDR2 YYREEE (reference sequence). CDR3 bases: TGTGCCAGCAGCTTGGAGCTGGGGGATGGCTACACCTTC. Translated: CASSLELGDGYTF.

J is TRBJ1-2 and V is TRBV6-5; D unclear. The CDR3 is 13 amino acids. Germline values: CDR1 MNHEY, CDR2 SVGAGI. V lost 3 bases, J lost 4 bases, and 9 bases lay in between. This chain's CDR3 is CASSYLTSYGYTF. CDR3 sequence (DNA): TGTGCCAGCAGTTATCTTACCAGCTATGGCTACACCTTC.

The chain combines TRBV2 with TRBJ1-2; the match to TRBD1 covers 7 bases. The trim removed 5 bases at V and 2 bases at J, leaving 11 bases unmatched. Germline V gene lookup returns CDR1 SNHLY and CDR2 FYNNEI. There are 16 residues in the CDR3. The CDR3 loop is CASSFTKRDSNYGYTF. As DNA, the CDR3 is TGTGCCAGCAGTTTCACCAAACGGGACAGCAACTATGGCTACACCTTC.

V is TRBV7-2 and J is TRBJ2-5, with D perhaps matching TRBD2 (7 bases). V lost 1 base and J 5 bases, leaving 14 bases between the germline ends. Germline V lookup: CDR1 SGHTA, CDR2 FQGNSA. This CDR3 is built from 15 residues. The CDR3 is CASSLEGGFRETQYF. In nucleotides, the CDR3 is TGTGCCAGCAGCTTAGAGGGGGGGTTTAGGGAGACCCAGTACTTC.

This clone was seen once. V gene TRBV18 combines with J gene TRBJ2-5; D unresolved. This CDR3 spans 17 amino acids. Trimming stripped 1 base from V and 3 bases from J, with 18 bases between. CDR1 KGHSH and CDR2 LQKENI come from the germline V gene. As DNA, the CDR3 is TGTGCCAGCTCACCACTGGCGATGACGAGAGTAAAAGAGACCCAGTACTTC. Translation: CASSPLAMTRVKETQYF.

The CDR3 nucleotides read TGTGCCAGCAGTGACAGGGATCGAGGCTACACCTTC. Residues: CASSDRDRGYTF. The rearrangement uses TRBV12-3 or TRBV12-4 and TRBJ1-2; 7 bases line up with TRBD1. Trimming removed 5 bases from V and 8 bases from J; junction bases left unmatched: 5. The CDR3 totals 12 residues.

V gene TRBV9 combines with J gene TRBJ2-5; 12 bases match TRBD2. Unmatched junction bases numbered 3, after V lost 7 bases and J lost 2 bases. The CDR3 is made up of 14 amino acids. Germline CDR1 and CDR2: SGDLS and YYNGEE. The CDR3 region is CASALAGGQETQYF. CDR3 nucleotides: TGTGCCAGCGCACTAGCGGGGGGTCAAGAGACCCAGTACTTC.

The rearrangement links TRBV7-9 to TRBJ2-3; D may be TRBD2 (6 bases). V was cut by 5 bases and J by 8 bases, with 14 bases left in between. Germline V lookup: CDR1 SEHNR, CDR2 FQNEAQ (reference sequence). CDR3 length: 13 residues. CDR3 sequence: CASSTGGFRTQYF. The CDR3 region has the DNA TGTGCCAGCAGCACCGGGGGATTTCGTACGCAGTATTTT.

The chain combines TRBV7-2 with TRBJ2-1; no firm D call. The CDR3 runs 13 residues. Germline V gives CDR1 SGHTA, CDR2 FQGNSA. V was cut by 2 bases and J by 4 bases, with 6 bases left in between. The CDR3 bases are TGTGCCAGCAGCTTATACCAGTACAATGAGCAGTTCTTC. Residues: CASSLYQYNEQFF.

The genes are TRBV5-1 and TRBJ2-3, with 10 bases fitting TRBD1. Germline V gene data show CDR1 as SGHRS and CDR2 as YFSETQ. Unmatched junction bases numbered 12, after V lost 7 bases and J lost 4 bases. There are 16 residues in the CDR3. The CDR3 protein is CASASERTGGSDTQYF. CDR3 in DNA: TGCGCCAGCGCATCAGAGCGGACAGGGGGTTCAGATACGCAGTATTTT.

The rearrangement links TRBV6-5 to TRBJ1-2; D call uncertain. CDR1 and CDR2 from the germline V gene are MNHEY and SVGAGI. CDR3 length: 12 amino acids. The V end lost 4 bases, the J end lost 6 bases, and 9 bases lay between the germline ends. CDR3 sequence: CASSSFPDGYTF. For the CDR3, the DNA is TGTGCCAGCAGTTCCTTCCCGGATGGCTACACCTTC.

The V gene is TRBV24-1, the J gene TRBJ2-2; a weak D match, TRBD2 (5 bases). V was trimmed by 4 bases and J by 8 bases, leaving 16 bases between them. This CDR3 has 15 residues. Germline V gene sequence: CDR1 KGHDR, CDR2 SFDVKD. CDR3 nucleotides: TGTGCCACCAGTGAAACCGCCTCATGGGAGGGGGAGCTGTTTTTT. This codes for CATSETASWEGELFF.

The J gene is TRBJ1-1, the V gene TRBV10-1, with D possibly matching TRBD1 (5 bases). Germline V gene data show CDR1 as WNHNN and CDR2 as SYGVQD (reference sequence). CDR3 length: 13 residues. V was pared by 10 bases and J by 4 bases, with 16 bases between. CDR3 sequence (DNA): TGCGCCACCGCGCCGGGGGGGAGCACTGAAGCTTTCTTT. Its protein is CATAPGGSTEAFF.

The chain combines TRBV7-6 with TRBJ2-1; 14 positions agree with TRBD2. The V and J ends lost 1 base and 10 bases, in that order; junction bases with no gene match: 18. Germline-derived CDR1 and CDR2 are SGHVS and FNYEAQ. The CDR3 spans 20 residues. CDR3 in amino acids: CASSLDGLMKWTSGGTEQFF. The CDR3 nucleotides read TGTGCCAGCAGCTTAGACGGGTTGATGAAGTGGACTAGCGGGGGGACAGAGCAGTTCTTC.

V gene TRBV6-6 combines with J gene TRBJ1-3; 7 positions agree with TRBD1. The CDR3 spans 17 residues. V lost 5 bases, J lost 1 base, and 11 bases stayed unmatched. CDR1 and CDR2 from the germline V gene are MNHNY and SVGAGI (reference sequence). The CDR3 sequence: CASSLLTGRNSGNTIYF. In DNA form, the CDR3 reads TGTGCCAGCAGTCTTCTGACAGGGAGGAATTCTGGAAACACCATATATTTT.

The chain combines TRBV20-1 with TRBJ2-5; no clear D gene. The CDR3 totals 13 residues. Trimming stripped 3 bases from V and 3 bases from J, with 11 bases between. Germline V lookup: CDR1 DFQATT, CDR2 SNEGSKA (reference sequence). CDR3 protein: CSASKPGKETQYF. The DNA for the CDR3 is TGCAGTGCTAGTAAGCCCGGTAAAGAGACCCAGTACTTC.